By sample fraction, the clone carrying this T cell receptor beta chain is medium-sized. Its antigen remains unknown. The record originates from a study of T and B cells in COVID-19 patients. Whole-study context: The recovered patients had mostly mild to moderate COVID-19 with outpatient management. At median age roughly 30 years, recovered patients were younger than active-infection patients at about 67.

Multiplex PCR with BIOMED2 TRB-A/B primer pools amplified TRB rearrangements. TCRdb recomputed calls from the multiplex PCR reads with MiXCR, one row per CDR3 protein. The sample has more than 3,000 distinct CDR3 sequences, around a fifth seen once. Whole-study findings and limits: Sorted SARS-CoV-2-responsive or tetramer+ T cells and CD4+, regulatory and CD8+ subsets were not yet sequenced. Patients with COVID-19 reportedly showed strongly skewed T cell receptor beta variable and joining gene usage.

V dropped 5 bases and J dropped 0 bases, with 8 bases sitting between them. From germline, CDR1 is MNHEY and CDR2 SVGAGI. There are 14 residues in the CDR3. From blood, roughly 240-550 ng of genomic DNA served as TRB template. Sequencing was performed on blood. The chain recombines TRBV6-5 with TRBJ2-1, with D unresolved. This receptor was taken from a human donor with active COVID-19. CDR3 sequence: CASSTESSYNEQFF. CDR3 bases: TGTGCCAGCAGTACAGAGAGCTCCTACAATGAGCAGTTCTTC.